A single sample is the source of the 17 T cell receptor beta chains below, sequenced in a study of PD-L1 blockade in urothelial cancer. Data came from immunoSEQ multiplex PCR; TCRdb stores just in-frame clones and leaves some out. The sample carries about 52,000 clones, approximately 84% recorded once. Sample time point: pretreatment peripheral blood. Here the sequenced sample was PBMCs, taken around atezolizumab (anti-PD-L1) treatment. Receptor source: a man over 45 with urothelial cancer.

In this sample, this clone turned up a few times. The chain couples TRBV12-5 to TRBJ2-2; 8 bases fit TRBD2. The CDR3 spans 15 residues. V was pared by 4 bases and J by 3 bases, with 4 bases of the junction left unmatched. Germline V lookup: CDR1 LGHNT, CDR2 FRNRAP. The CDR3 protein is CASGYGGVYTGELFF. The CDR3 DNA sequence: TGTGCTAGTGGTTACGGGGGGGTGTACACCGGGGAGCTGTTTTTT.

Written as DNA, the CDR3 is TGTGCCAGCAGCTTGTCAGGACTAGCGGTCTACGAGCAGTACTTC. It translates to CASSLSGLAVYEQYF. This chain uses TRBV5-4 with TRBJ2-7, with TRBD2 identical over 10 bases. V gave up 1 base and J gave up 3 bases; unmatched junction bases: 4. The germline V gene encodes CDR1 SGHNT and CDR2 YYREEE (reference sequence). The CDR3 loop spans 15 amino acids. Filled out from reference TRBV5-4 and TRBJ2-7, the complete variable domain reads ETGVTQSPTHLIKTRGQQVTLRCSSQSGHNTVSWYQQALGQGPQFIFQYYREEENGRGNFPPRFSGLQFPNYSSELNVNALELDDSALYLCASSLSGLAVYEQYFGPGTRLTVT.

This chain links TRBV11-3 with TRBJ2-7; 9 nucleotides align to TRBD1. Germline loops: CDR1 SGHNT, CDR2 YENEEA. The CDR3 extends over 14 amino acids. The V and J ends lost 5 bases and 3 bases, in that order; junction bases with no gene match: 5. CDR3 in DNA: TGTGCCAGCAGCCTCGGACAGGGGAACTACGAGCAGTACTTC. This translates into CASSLGQGNYEQYF.

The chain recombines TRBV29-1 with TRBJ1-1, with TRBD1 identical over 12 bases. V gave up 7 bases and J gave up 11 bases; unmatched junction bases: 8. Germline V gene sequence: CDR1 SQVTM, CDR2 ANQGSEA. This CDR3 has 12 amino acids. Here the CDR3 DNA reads TGCAGCGGCGGGACAGGGGGCAATGAGGCTTTCTTT. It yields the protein CSGGTGGNEAFF.

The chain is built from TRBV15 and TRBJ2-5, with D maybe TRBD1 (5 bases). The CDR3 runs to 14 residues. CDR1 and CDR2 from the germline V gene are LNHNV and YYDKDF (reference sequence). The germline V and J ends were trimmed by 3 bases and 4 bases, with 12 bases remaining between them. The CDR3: CATSRDAGAETQYF. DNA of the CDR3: TGTGCCACCAGCAGGGACGCTGGGGCAGAGACCCAGTACTTC.

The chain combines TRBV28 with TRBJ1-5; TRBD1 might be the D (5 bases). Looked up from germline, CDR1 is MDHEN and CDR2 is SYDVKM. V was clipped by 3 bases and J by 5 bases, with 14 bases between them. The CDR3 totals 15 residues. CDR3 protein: CASSFQGLAYQPQHF. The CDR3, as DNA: TGTGCCAGCAGTTTTCAGGGCCTCGCTTATCAGCCCCAGCATTTT.

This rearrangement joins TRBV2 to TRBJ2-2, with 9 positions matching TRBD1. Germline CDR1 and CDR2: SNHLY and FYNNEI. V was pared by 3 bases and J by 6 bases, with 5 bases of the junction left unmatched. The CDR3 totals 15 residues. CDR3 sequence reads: CASSEGTGRPGELFF. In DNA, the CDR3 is TGTGCCAGCAGTGAGGGGACAGGGAGGCCCGGGGAGCTGTTTTTT. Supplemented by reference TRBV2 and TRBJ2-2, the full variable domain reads EPEVTQTPSHQVTQMGQEVILRCVPISNHLYFYWYRQILGQKVEFLVSFYNNEISEKSEIFDDQFSVERPDGSNFTLKIRSTKLEDSAMYFCASSEGTGRPGELFFGEGSRLTVL.

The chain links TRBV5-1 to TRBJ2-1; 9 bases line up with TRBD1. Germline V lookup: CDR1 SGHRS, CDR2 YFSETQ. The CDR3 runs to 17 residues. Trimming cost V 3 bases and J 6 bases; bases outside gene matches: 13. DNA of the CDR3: TGCGCCAGCAGCTCACGAACCGGGACAGGGCGAGGCAATGAGCAGTTCTTC. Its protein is CASSSRTGTGRGNEQFF.

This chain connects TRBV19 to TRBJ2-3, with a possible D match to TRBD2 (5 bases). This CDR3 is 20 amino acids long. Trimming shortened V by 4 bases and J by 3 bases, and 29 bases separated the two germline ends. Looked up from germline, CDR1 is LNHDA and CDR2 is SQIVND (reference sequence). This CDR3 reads CASSNPPVGWPGGSTDTQYF. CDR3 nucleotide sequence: TGTGCCAGTAGTAACCCCCCTGTCGGGTGGCCCGGCGGGTCGACAGATACGCAGTATTTT. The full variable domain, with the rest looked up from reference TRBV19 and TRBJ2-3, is DGGITQSPKYLFRKEGQNVTLSCEQNLNHDAMYWYRQDPGQGLRLIYYSQIVNDFQKGDIAEGYSVSREKKESFPLTVTSAQKNPTAFYLCASSNPPVGWPGGSTDTQYFGPGTRLTVL.

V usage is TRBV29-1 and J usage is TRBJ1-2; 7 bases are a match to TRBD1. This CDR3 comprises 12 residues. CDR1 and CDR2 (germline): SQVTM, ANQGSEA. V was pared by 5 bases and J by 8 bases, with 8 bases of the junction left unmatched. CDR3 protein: CSVTLTGAGYTF. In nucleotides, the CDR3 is TGCAGCGTTACACTCACAGGGGCCGGCTACACCTTC.

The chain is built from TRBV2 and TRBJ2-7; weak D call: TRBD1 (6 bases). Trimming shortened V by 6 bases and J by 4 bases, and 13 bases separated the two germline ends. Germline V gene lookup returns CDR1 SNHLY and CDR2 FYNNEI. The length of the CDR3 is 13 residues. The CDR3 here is CASRVQGIYEQYF. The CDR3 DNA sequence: TGTGCCAGCAGGGTACAGGGAATTTACGAGCAGTACTTC. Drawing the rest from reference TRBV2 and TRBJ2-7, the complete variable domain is EPEVTQTPSHQVTQMGQEVILRCVPISNHLYFYWYRQILGQKVEFLVSFYNNEISEKSEIFDDQFSVERPDGSNFTLKIRSTKLEDSAMYFCASRVQGIYEQYFGPGTRLTVT.

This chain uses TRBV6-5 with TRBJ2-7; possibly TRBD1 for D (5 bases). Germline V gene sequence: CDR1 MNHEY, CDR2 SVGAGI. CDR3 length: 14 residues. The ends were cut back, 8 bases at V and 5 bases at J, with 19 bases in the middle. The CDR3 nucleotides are TGTGCCAGCCGTCAGGGTCTCACTATCGACGAGCAGTACTTC. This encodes CASRQGLTIDEQYF.

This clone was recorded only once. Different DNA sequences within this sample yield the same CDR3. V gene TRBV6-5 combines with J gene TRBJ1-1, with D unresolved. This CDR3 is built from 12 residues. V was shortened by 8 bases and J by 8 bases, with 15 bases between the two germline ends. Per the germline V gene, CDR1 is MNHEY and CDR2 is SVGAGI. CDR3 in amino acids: CASHEGVSEAFF. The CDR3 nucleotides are TGTGCCAGCCATGAGGGCGTATCGGAAGCTTTCTTT.

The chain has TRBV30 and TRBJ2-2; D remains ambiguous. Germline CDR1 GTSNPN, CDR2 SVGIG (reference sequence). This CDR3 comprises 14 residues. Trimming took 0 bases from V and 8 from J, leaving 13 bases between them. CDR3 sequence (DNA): TGTGCCTGGAGTGTATTCTCTACTGTGGGGGAGCTGTTTTTT. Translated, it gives CAWSVFSTVGELFF.

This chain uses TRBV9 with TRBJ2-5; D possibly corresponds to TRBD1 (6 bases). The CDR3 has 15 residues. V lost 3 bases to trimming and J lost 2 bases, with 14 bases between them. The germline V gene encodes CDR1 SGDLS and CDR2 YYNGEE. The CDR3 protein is CASSETGTVQETQYF. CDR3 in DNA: TGTGCCAGCAGCGAGACAGGCACAGTTCAAGAGACCCAGTACTTC.

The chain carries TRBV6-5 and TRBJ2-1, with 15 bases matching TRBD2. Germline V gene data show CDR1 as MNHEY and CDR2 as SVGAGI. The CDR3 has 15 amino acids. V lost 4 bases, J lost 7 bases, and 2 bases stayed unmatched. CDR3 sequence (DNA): TGTGCCAGCAGTTTGGGACTAGCGGGGGGTAATGAGCAGTTCTTC. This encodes CASSLGLAGGNEQFF.

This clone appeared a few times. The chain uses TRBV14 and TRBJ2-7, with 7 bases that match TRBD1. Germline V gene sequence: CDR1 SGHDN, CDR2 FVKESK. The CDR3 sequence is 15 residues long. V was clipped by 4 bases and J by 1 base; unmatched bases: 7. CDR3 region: CASSLRQGRSYEQYF. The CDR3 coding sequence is TGTGCCAGCAGCCTCCGACAGGGAAGATCCTACGAGCAGTACTTC.